This T cell receptor (beta chain) emerged from a study of T cells after posttransplantation cyclophosphamide. Sequencing used immunoSEQ multiplex PCR; TCRdb keeps in-frame clones, though not all of them. The sample has some 52,000 clones, 86% seen once. This TCR derives from a man aged 25 to 40 with a blood cancer, CMV-positive, and with a related stem cell donor. Sequences were obtained from PBMCs.

The CDR3 here is CASKGTGIGNIQYF. For the CDR3, the DNA is TGTGCCAGCAAGGGAACAGGGATTGGGAACATTCAGTACTTC. This chain uses TRBV2 with TRBJ2-4, with TRBD1 as a possible D gene (6 bases). Germline CDR1 and CDR2: SNHLY and FYNNEI. This CDR3 is 14 amino acids long. The V end was cut by 7 bases, the J end by 7 bases, with 17 bases between.